The 28 T cell receptor beta chains reported below all come from one sample, sequenced in a study of patients and donors after allogeneic stem cell transplantation. TCRdb redid the calling of the RT-PCR reads with MiXCR, one entry per CDR3 protein. The data contain tens of thousands of distinct CDR3 sequences, about a quarter of them singletons. Sample: blood, either unsorted or a sorted T cell fraction (not recorded which). The receptors were gathered from a human donor who was either an allogeneic HSCT recipient or a stem cell or donor lymphocyte infusion donor (not recorded which). It is not recorded whose cells these are; they may come from a transplant donor.

This clonotype was picked up a small number of times. The chain couples TRBV12-3 or TRBV12-4 to TRBJ1-1, with D possibly TRBD1 on 5 matching bases. Trimming stripped 4 bases from V and 5 bases from J, with 14 bases between. This CDR3 contains 14 residues. CDR3 region: CASSWGPGRTEAFF. For the CDR3, the DNA is TGTGCCAGCAGTTGGGGACCCGGGCGGACTGAAGCTTTCTTT.

This clonotype was detected a few times. This chain joins TRBV20-1 and TRBJ2-3; 10 nucleotides align to TRBD2. Per the germline V gene, CDR1 is DFQATT and CDR2 is SNEGSKA (reference sequence). The CDR3 sequence is 16 residues long. The junction had 10 bases not matched to a gene; V was cut back by 6 bases and J by 1 base. CDR3 nucleotides: TGCAGTGCCAAAGCCCCCGGGACTAGCGGCACAGATACGCAGTATTTT. This sequence encodes CSAKAPGTSGTDTQYF.

The chain couples TRBV20-1 to TRBJ2-3; D remains ambiguous. Deletions cut 3 bases from V and 3 bases from J, with 7 bases between. The CDR3 is 12 residues long. Germline V gene lookup returns CDR1 DFQATT and CDR2 SNEGSKA (reference sequence). The CDR3: CSASASTDTQYF. DNA of the CDR3: TGCAGTGCTAGTGCGTCGACAGATACGCAGTATTTT.

The chain combines TRBV6-2 or TRBV6-3 with TRBJ2-7; D may match TRBD1 or TRBD2 (5 bases each). The CDR3 runs to 14 residues. The germline CDR1 and CDR2 sequences are MNHEY and SVGEGT. V lost 5 bases, J lost 2 bases, and 13 bases lay in between. The CDR3 DNA follows: TGTGCCAGCAGTCTCCGGGACCAGGCCTACGAGCAGTACTTC. As protein: CASSLRDQAYEQYF.

This clonotype was picked up many times. The V call is TRBV12-3 or TRBV12-4, the J call TRBJ2-3, with 7 positions matching TRBD1. The CDR3 totals 15 residues. Germline trimming cut 6 bases from V and 3 bases from J; bases unmatched to any gene: 9. The CDR3 sequence: CASSHRGPGTDTQYF. The CDR3 coding sequence is TGTGCCAGCAGCCACAGGGGCCCGGGAACAGATACGCAGTATTTT.

The CDR3 DNA reads as TGTGCCAGCAGCCAAGAGGATACAGAGCAGTTCTTC. The encoded protein is CASSQEDTEQFF. The chain has TRBV4-2 and TRBJ2-1; D unclear. The CDR3 is 12 amino acids. V shed 0 bases and J shed 10 bases, with 7 bases lying between them. Germline V gene lookup returns CDR1 LGHNA and CDR2 YNFKEQ.

V usage is TRBV27 and J usage is TRBJ2-3; D gene uncertain. CDR3 length: 16 residues. The germline V and J ends were trimmed by 1 base and 4 bases, with 15 bases remaining between them. CDR1 is MNHEY, CDR2 SMNVEV, per germline (reference sequence). In DNA, the CDR3 is TGTGCCAGCAGTTTATATAGGGAATCAGTCCCAGATACGCAGTATTTT. As protein: CASSLYRESVPDTQYF.

A word on this clonotype: One base away lies a much larger clone, so this may be a sequencing read error. CDR3 in DNA: TGCGCCAGCAGCAGGGGGGACAGGGACTACAAGCAGTACTTC. Its translation: CASSRGDRDYKQYF. This chain uses TRBV5-1 with TRBJ2-7, with 9 bases matching TRBD1. CDR3 length: 14 residues. CDR1 is SGHRS, CDR2 YFSETQ, per germline.

The rearrangement links TRBV7-9 to TRBJ2-7; no clear D gene. Germline loops: CDR1 SEHNR, CDR2 FQNEAQ (reference sequence). The V and J ends lost 5 bases and 2 bases respectively, with 7 bases between them. The CDR3 is 12 residues long. CDR3 sequence: CASSASTYEQYF. The CDR3 DNA follows: TGTGCCAGCAGCGCCTCAACCTACGAGCAGTACTTC.

Only a few counts were recorded for this clonotype. The chain carries TRBV7-3 and TRBJ1-2, with D uncertain. Deletions cut 2 bases from V and 0 bases from J, with 7 bases between. This CDR3 comprises 14 residues. Germline V gives CDR1 SGHTA, CDR2 FQGTGA. CDR3 amino acids: CASSLPESNYGYTF. CDR3 coding DNA: TGTGCCAGCAGCTTACCAGAGTCTAACTATGGCTACACCTTC.

This clonotype was observed many times. V gene TRBV12-3 or TRBV12-4 combines with J gene TRBJ2-4, with 7 nucleotides matching TRBD1. The CDR3 has 14 amino acids. Trimming at V came to 6 bases and at J to 3 bases, leaving 5 bases not matched to a gene. In nucleotides, the CDR3 is TGTGCCAGCAGCCTAGACAGGGTCAAAAACATTCAGTACTTC. This encodes CASSLDRVKNIQYF.

This chain joins TRBV27 and TRBJ2-3; no clear D. V lost 4 bases, J lost 0 bases, and 14 bases lay in between. The CDR3 runs 16 residues. CDR1 and CDR2 from the germline V gene are MNHEY and SMNVEV (reference sequence). For the CDR3, the DNA is TGTGCCAGCAGTTCCTATAAGGGAACTAGCACAGATACGCAGTATTTT. Residues: CASSSYKGTSTDTQYF.

This clonotype has only a few counts. The V and J genes are TRBV7-7 and TRBJ2-1; D ambiguous. V shed 4 bases and J shed 2 bases, with 6 bases lying between them. Germline loops: CDR1 SSHAT, CDR2 FNYEAQ (reference sequence). This CDR3 region has 13 residues. The CDR3 here is CASSSDPYNEQFF. CDR3 bases: TGTGCCAGCAGCTCCGACCCCTACAATGAGCAGTTCTTC.

The DNA for the CDR3 is TGCGCCAGCAGCAAATTGCCGGGACAACCCTACGAGCAGTACTTC. It specifies CASSKLPGQPYEQYF. The gene calls are TRBV5-1 and TRBJ2-7, with D perhaps TRBD1 (6 bases). V dropped 4 bases and J dropped 2 bases, with 16 bases sitting between them. The CDR3 consists of 15 residues. The germline V gene encodes CDR1 SGHRS and CDR2 YFSETQ.

This clonotype is medium-sized. J is TRBJ1-1 and V is TRBV4-3; no definite D call. This CDR3 is built from 14 residues. Trimming cost V 4 bases and J 4 bases, with 13 bases left between them. CDR1 and CDR2 (germline): LGHNA, YSLEER. CDR3 sequence reads: CASSPRPGATEAFF. CDR3 nucleotides: TGCGCCAGCAGCCCCCGCCCGGGAGCCACTGAAGCTTTCTTT.

This clonotype has more than one count but fewer than ten. CDR3 sequence (DNA): TGCGCCAGCAGCTTGGTTGGTTTCGGGAGGAGCTCCTATAATTCACCCCTCCACTTT. Its protein product is CASSLVGFGRSSYNSPLHF. The rearrangement links TRBV5-1 to TRBJ1-6; D ambiguous. The CDR3 is made up of 19 amino acids. The germline CDR1 and CDR2 sequences are SGHRS and YFSETQ. Trimming shortened V by 0 bases and J by 0 bases, and 16 bases separated the two germline ends.

This chain connects TRBV20-1 to TRBJ2-3; 11 bases agree with TRBD1. Trimming removed 3 bases from V and 1 base from J; junction bases left unmatched: 9. CDR3 size: 17 residues. The germline CDR1 and CDR2 sequences are DFQATT and SNEGSKA (reference sequence). The CDR3 reads CSARGTGGPSGTDTQYF. CDR3 nucleotide sequence: TGCAGTGCTAGGGGGACAGGGGGACCCTCCGGCACAGATACGCAGTATTTT.

This chain links TRBV7-9 with TRBJ2-7, with D possibly being TRBD1 or TRBD2 (6 bases each). This CDR3 contains 18 residues. V shed 2 bases and J shed 0 bases, with 20 bases lying between them. Germline V gene lookup returns CDR1 SEHNR and CDR2 FQNEAQ (reference sequence). The CDR3 DNA is TGTGCCAGCAGCTTACCCTCCACAACAGGGACTCCCTCCTACGAGCAGTACTTC. It specifies CASSLPSTTGTPSYEQYF.

The chain joins TRBV12-3 or TRBV12-4 to TRBJ1-5, with TRBD1 matching 11 bases. V lost 2 bases and J lost 2; bases outside the gene matches: 2. The CDR3 extends over 16 amino acids. CDR3 nucleotide sequence: TGTGCCAGCAGTTTACGGACAGGGGGCCGCAATCAGCCCCAGCATTTT. Its protein product is CASSLRTGGRNQPQHF.

This clonotype is a singleton in its sample. The rearrangement joins TRBV6-5 to TRBJ2-1; 10 bases agree with TRBD2. This CDR3 has 15 residues. Trimming removed 5 bases from V and 4 bases from J; junction bases left unmatched: 5. Germline V gene lookup returns CDR1 MNHEY and CDR2 SVGAGI. For the CDR3, the DNA is TGTGCCAGCAGTACCGGGACTAGCGTTTACAATGAGCAGTTCTTC. Protein sequence: CASSTGTSVYNEQFF.

This clonotype was seen repeatedly, ten times or more. The chain is built from TRBV10-3 and TRBJ1-1, with TRBD1 as a possible D gene (5 bases). The V end lost 5 bases, the J end lost 6 bases, and 16 bases lay between the germline ends. This CDR3 comprises 14 residues. Germline assignment: CDR1 ENHRY and CDR2 SYGVKD. CDR3 sequence reads: CAISKNAGGAEAFF. The CDR3 DNA reads as TGTGCCATCAGTAAGAACGCCGGGGGGGCTGAAGCTTTCTTT.

This clonotype turned up a few times. The V gene is TRBV28, the J gene TRBJ2-7; the D gene could be TRBD1 or TRBD2 (5 bases each). From germline, CDR1 is MDHEN and CDR2 SYDVKM. V was trimmed by 4 bases and J by 3 bases, leaving 22 bases between them. This CDR3 comprises 17 residues. CDR3 in amino acids: CASSSGTDLVRLYEQYF. In DNA form, the CDR3 reads TGTGCCAGCAGTTCGGGGACCGATTTAGTCCGACTCTACGAGCAGTACTTC.

This clonotype was observed a few times. The chain links TRBV7-8 to TRBJ2-3; D is uncertain. V dropped 0 bases and J dropped 2 bases, with 6 bases sitting between them. The CDR3 sequence is 14 residues long. Germline V gene data show CDR1 as SGHVS and CDR2 as FQNEAQ. The CDR3 sequence is CASSLAGYTDTQYF. The CDR3 DNA is TGTGCCAGCAGCTTAGCGGGGTACACAGATACGCAGTATTTT.

V is TRBV25-1 and J is TRBJ1-1, with 9 bases lining up with TRBD1. The CDR3 consists of 15 residues. The junction had 7 bases not matched to a gene; V was cut back by 6 bases and J by 2 bases. Germline V gene data show CDR1 as MGHDK and CDR2 as SYGVNS. This CDR3 is CASSGTGPDNTEAFF. In DNA form, the CDR3 reads TGTGCCAGCAGCGGGACAGGGCCAGATAACACTGAAGCTTTCTTT.

This rearrangement joins TRBV5-1 to TRBJ1-5; possible D gene TRBD1, 6 bases. The CDR3 loop spans 15 amino acids. With 4 bases removed from V and 1 base from J, the gap between germline ends came to 12 bases. The germline gives CDR1 SGHRS, CDR2 YFSETQ. CDR3 sequence reads: CASSHDGQSNQPQHF. The CDR3 DNA is TGCGCCAGCAGCCACGACGGACAGAGCAATCAGCCCCAGCATTTT.

This clonotype appeared a few times. The genes are TRBV18 and TRBJ2-5; D gene unclear. Trimming left V 1 base short and J 0 bases short, with 3 bases between. The germline CDR1 and CDR2 sequences are KGHSH and LQKENI. The CDR3 spans 13 residues. CDR3 sequence: CASSPRYQETQYF. The CDR3 coding sequence is TGTGCCAGCTCACCACGGTACCAAGAGACCCAGTACTTC.

This chain uses TRBV27 with TRBJ2-7; perhaps TRBD1 as D (6 bases). Germline V lookup: CDR1 MNHEY, CDR2 SMNVEV (reference sequence). V gave up 2 bases and J gave up 5 bases, with 19 bases separating them. The CDR3 sequence is 16 residues long. The CDR3 bases are TGTGCCAGCAGTTTAACCCCCCCCTTGGGGGCCAACGAGCAGTACTTC. This translates into CASSLTPPLGANEQYF.

Only a few counts were recorded for this clonotype. The CDR3 is CASSLSGAYNEQFF. The CDR3, as DNA: TGTGCCAGCAGTTTAAGCGGGGCCTACAATGAGCAGTTCTTC. The genes are TRBV12-3 or TRBV12-4 and TRBJ2-1; 7 nucleotides align to TRBD2. The junction had 0 bases not matched to a gene; V was cut back by 2 bases and J by 2 bases. The CDR3 is 14 amino acids.